This T cell receptor (beta chain) was sequenced in a study of CD8 T cells in ankylosing spondylitis. Overall study results and limits: The disease-linked clones had a CD8+ phenotype and low blood frequencies.

TCRdb fed the 5' RACE reads into MiXCR, producing one record per CDR3 protein. Among about 130,000 distinct CDR3 sequences listed, approximately 15% were seen once. This clonotype was seen a few times. As yet, its antigen is unknown. The V and J ends lost 6 bases and 2 bases respectively, with 9 bases between them. CDR1 is MNHNS, CDR2 SASEGT, per germline. The CDR3 length is 13 residues. Sequencing used blood, either unsorted or a sorted T cell fraction (not recorded which). This TCR was recovered from a female donor with ankylosing spondylitis or in good health (not recorded which). This chain uses TRBV6-1 with TRBJ2-3; no clear D gene. The CDR3 region has the DNA TGTGCCAGCAGGACTGGAAACACAGATACGCAGTATTTT. Translated, it gives CASRTGNTDTQYF.